These T cell receptor beta chains were read from a single sample in a study of CD8 T cells in ankylosing spondylitis. TCRdb re-called the 5' RACE reads through MiXCR, storing one row per CDR3 protein. The sample consists of over 110,000 distinct CDR3 sequences, about 8% of them appearing once. Specimen: synovial fluid, either unsorted or a sorted T cell fraction (not recorded which). The receptors originated from a male donor with ankylosing spondylitis. The CDR3 runs from the conserved cysteine through the conserved F or W. A D gene is named only where the DNA matches it firmly. Not all rows give a size; the values are once, few, many and, for expanded clones, a class.

size: few
J: TRBJ2-3
D: NA
V: TRBV28
CDR3: CASSFLGRLAADTDTQYF
DNA: TGTGCCAGCAGTTTTCTGGGGCGTTTAGCGGCTGACACAGATACGCAGTATTTT

size: many
J: TRBJ1-2
D: NA
V: TRBV9
CDR3: CASSVGAEIYGYTF
DNA: TGTGCCAGCAGCGTAGGGGCGGAAATCTATGGCTACACCTTC

size: NA
J: TRBJ2-3
D: NA
V: TRBV24-1
CDR3: CATSDKVGSTDTQYF
DNA: TGTGCCACCAGTGATAAGGTCGGCAGCACAGATACGCAGTATTTT

size: NA
J: TRBJ2-1
D: NA
V: TRBV5-6
CDR3: CASSPGPLNEQFF
DNA: TGTGCCAGCAGCCCCGGGCCCCTCAATGAGCAGTTCTTC

size: NA
J: TRBJ2-1
D: NA
V: TRBV20-1
CDR3: CSARPTRLLTYNEQFF
DNA: TGCAGTGCTAGGCCAACACGCCTCTTAACTTACAATGAGCAGTTCTTC

size: many
J: TRBJ1-6
D: NA
V: TRBV20-1
CDR3: CSAPMNNLNSPLHF
DNA: TGCAGTGCTCCGATGAACAACCTTAATTCACCCCTCCACTTT

size: many
J: TRBJ2-3
D: NA
V: TRBV12-3/TRBV12-4
CDR3: CASSLMRTSTDTQYF
DNA: TGTGCCAGCAGTCTCATGCGAACTAGCACAGATACGCAGTATTTT

size: NA
J: TRBJ2-3
D: TRBD2
V: TRBV7-2
CDR3: CASRPGTSGGHTQYF
DNA: TGTGCCAGCAGACCTGGGACTAGCGGGGGCCATACGCAGTATTTT

size: many
J: TRBJ1-1
D: NA
V: TRBV15
CDR3: CATKQNLNTEAFF
DNA: TGTGCCACGAAACAGAATTTGAACACTGAAGCTTTCTTT

size: many
J: TRBJ1-1
D: NA
V: TRBV5-1
CDR3: CASRSPRENTEAFF
DNA: TGCGCCAGCAGATCGCCAAGGGAGAACACTGAAGCTTTCTTT

size: many
J: TRBJ1-5
D: TRBD1
V: TRBV20-1
CDR3: CSAPGATGSFQPQHF
DNA: TGCAGTGCCCCAGGGGCGACAGGGAGTTTCCAGCCCCAGCATTTT

size: many
J: TRBJ1-4
D: NA
V: TRBV18
CDR3: CASSQHPGVANEKLFF
DNA: TGTGCCAGCTCCCAACACCCAGGGGTGGCTAATGAAAAACTGTTTTTT

size: many
J: TRBJ1-5
D: TRBD1
V: TRBV20-1
CDR3: CSAPIPGGSNQPQHF
DNA: TGCAGTGCTCCAATCCCAGGGGGGAGCAATCAGCCCCAGCATTTT

size: NA
J: TRBJ2-1
D: NA
V: TRBV19
CDR3: CASSIDGSRMGYNEQFF
DNA: TGTGCCAGTAGTATAGACGGCTCACGTATGGGGTACAATGAGCAGTTCTTC

size: many
J: TRBJ2-7
D: TRBD1
V: TRBV7-2
CDR3: CASSRQGRAYEQYF
DNA: TGTGCCAGCAGCAGACAGGGGCGGGCCTACGAGCAGTACTTC

size: few
J: TRBJ2-1
D: NA
V: TRBV6-1
CDR3: CASSPRWKSYNEQFF
DNA: TGTGCCAGCAGTCCACGATGGAAGAGCTACAATGAGCAGTTCTTC

size: many
J: TRBJ2-7
D: TRBD1
V: TRBV29-1
CDR3: CSAQGQGSYEQYF
DNA: TGCAGCGCCCAGGGACAGGGCTCCTACGAGCAGTACTTC

size: many
J: TRBJ2-3
D: NA
V: TRBV20-1
CDR3: CSARLGGDTQYF
DNA: TGCAGTGCCCGCCTGGGTGGGGATACGCAGTATTTT

size: many
J: TRBJ2-3
D: TRBD2
V: TRBV7-2
CDR3: CASSFSGDTDTQYF
DNA: TGTGCCAGCAGCTTCAGCGGGGATACAGATACGCAGTATTTT

size: many
J: TRBJ2-5
D: NA
V: TRBV28
CDR3: CASSLNGRGLETQYF
DNA: TGTGCCAGCAGTTTAAATGGCAGGGGCTTAGAGACCCAGTACTTC

size: NA
J: TRBJ1-3
D: NA
V: TRBV28
CDR3: CASRTAGTLSGNTIYF
DNA: TGTGCCAGCAGAACCGCAGGGACACTCTCTGGAAACACCATATATTTT

size: many
J: TRBJ2-7
D: NA
V: TRBV7-2
CDR3: CASSLPASSYEQYF
DNA: TGTGCCAGCAGCTTACCAGCCTCCTCCTACGAGCAGTACTTC

size: many
J: TRBJ2-3
D: NA
V: TRBV20-1
CDR3: CSARDATTSTDTQYF
DNA: TGCAGTGCTAGAGACGCCACCACTAGCACAGATACGCAGTATTTT

size: NA
J: TRBJ2-7
D: NA
V: TRBV21-1
CDR3: CASSKVFGWGNEQYF
DNA: NA

size: NA
J: TRBJ1-5
D: NA
V: TRBV20-1
CDR3: CSANDRPFYSNQPQHF
DNA: TGCAGTGCAAACGACAGGCCCTTTTATAGCAATCAGCCCCAGCATTTT

size: NA
J: TRBJ2-7
D: NA
V: TRBV6-2/TRBV6-3
CDR3: CATGRQVYEQYF
DNA: TGTGCCACGGGACGGCAGGTTTACGAGCAGTACTTC

size: many
J: TRBJ1-4
D: NA
V: TRBV12-3/TRBV12-4
CDR3: CASNRGPSPEKLFF
DNA: TGTGCCAGCAATAGGGGACCGTCTCCCGAAAAACTGTTTTTT

size: many
J: TRBJ1-2
D: NA
V: TRBV24-1
CDR3: CATSAVDSGYTF
DNA: TGTGCCACCAGTGCCGTTGACAGCGGCTACACCTTC

size: NA
J: TRBJ2-1
D: TRBD2
V: TRBV20-1
CDR3: CSARGRDGRAYNEQFF
DNA: TGCAGTGCTAGAGGACGTGACGGGAGGGCTTACAATGAGCAGTTCTTC

size: once
J: TRBJ2-1
D: TRBD2
V: TRBV6-1
CDR3: CASSRSGGARDEQFF
DNA: TGTGCCAGCAGTCGGAGCGGGGGGGCCAGGGATGAGCAGTTCTTC